The present T cell receptor (beta chain) was sequenced within a study of radiotherapy plus CTLA-4 blockade in lung cancer. Study summary: Patients showed objective responses in roughly 18% of cases and disease control in less than 35%. The study, taken as a whole, reports: TCR clones from tumors expanded in blood after radiotherapy plus ipilimumab.

This CDR3 contains 13 residues. Germline V gene sequence: CDR1 SGHRS, CDR2 YFSETQ. The V gene lost 3 bases and the J gene lost 0 bases, with 5 bases spanning the gap. Here immunoSEQ multiplex PCR was the method, and the copy in TCRdb shows in-frame clones only, minus some. This table has tens of thousands of clones, more than 85% appearing once. Patients in the study, people with chemo-refractory metastatic non-small-cell lung cancer, received focal radiation plus ipilimumab CTLA-4 blockade. Notes on this clone: Its antigen is unknown.

This receptor was identified in a human donor with non-small cell lung cancer that progressed on radiotherapy plus ipilimumab. The chain uses TRBV5-1 and TRBJ2-3, with D unclear. Specimen: peripheral blood, collected from a patient treated with radiotherapy plus ipilimumab. CDR3 coding DNA: TGCGCCAGCAGCTGGTTCAGCACAGATACGCAGTATTTT. It yields the protein CASSWFSTDTQYF.